The clone carrying this T cell receptor (beta chain) has just one count. The antigen remains unidentified. This specimen belongs to a study of cytomegalovirus exposure and HLA in healthy donors. The study's findings and limits: Reports credit the classifier with highly specific, highly sensitive diagnosis of cytomegalovirus status.

Germline V lookup: CDR1 GTSNPN, CDR2 SVGIG (reference sequence). CDR3 length: 11 residues. The V and J ends lost 1 base and 16 bases respectively, with 14 bases between them. Primers for the PCR totalled 60 Vbeta and 13 Jbeta. Assay: immunoSEQ multiplex PCR; the TCRdb copy retains only in-frame clones and omits some. The sample yields some 180,000 clones, roughly nine tenths seen once. This TCR was recovered from a boy under 10 years old in good health and CMV-seronegative. The chain carries TRBV30 and TRBJ2-1; the D is unclear. The sequenced sample was PBMCs. This CDR3 is CAWSAQVPIFF. In DNA form, the CDR3 reads TGTGCCTGGAGTGCTCAGGTTCCCATTTTCTTC.